This T cell receptor (beta chain) was documented in a study of beta chain features in type 1 diabetes. Study background: Age, gender, cell numbers and subset yield matched between patients and controls.

Study-wide findings and caveats: Equally in patients and controls, PCR might preferentially amplify shorter templates. Researchers reported that naive, central memory and Treg TCRB repertoires appeared more similar in patients than in healthy donors.

A single heparinised blood sample, averaging approximately 116 mL, was obtained per donor. This CDR3 spans 15 amino acids. Germline V gene lookup returns CDR1 SGDLS and CDR2 YYNGEE. Trimming at V came to 0 bases and at J to 2 bases, leaving 0 bases not matched to a gene. About this clone itself: Its target is unknown.

Expressed TCRB transcripts got sequenced, as all isolated RNA was reverse transcribed. Data came from immunoSEQ multiplex PCR; TCRdb stores just in-frame clones and leaves some out. Of around 300,000 clones in the sample, around 7.8% were seen once. This sequence was found in a woman aged 18-29 years in good health. Sequencing was performed on central memory CD4+ T cells from blood. This chain joins TRBV9 and TRBJ2-1, with 9 bases that match TRBD2. The CDR3 bases are TGTGCCAGCAGCGTAGCTAGCGGGACCTACAATGAGCAGTTCTTC. Encoded protein: CASSVASGTYNEQFF. The full variable domain, rest sourced from reference TRBV9 and TRBJ2-1, is DSGVTQTPKHLITATGQRVTLRCSPRSGDLSVYWYQQSLDQGLQFLIQYYNGEERAKGNILERFSAQQFPDLHSELNLSSLELGDSALYFCASSVASGTYNEQFFGPGTRLTVL.